Below, 10 T cell receptor beta chains from the same sample are listed, as sequenced in a study of T cells in localized non-small cell lung cancer. Some clones are missing from TCRdb's copy, which holds only in-frame ones; the method was immunoSEQ multiplex PCR. The sample has some 25,000 clones, roughly 90% seen once. The specimen comprised peripheral blood, sampled before any cancer treatment. These TCRs come from a man aged 40-75 years with stage III squamous cell lung carcinoma.

V usage is TRBV6-1 and J usage is TRBJ2-5; tentatively, D is TRBD2 (5 bases). This CDR3 comprises 13 residues. CDR1 is MNHNS and CDR2 is SASEGT in the germline V gene. V was clipped by 6 bases and J by 2 bases, with 10 bases between them. The CDR3 loop is CASRNDYQETQYF. The CDR3 nucleotides read TGTGCCAGCAGGAATGACTATCAAGAGACCCAGTACTTC.

The V call is TRBV6-4, the J call TRBJ1-1; perhaps TRBD1 as D (6 bases). Germline V gene sequence: CDR1 MRHNA, CDR2 SNTAGT. V was pared by 3 bases and J by 4 bases, with 9 bases between. CDR3 length: 13 residues. CDR3 sequence (DNA): TGTGCCAGCAGTGAACAAGGGGGCACTGAAGCTTTCTTT. Translating it yields CASSEQGGTEAFF.

The rearrangement joins TRBV19 to TRBJ1-5, with a tentative D call TRBD1 (5 bases). Germline V gene lookup returns CDR1 LNHDA and CDR2 SQIVND (reference sequence). Trimming took off 5 bases at V and 2 bases at J, with 25 bases between the two ends. CDR3 length: 19 amino acids. This CDR3 is CASSPTDLPPRGRNQPQHF. CDR3 DNA sequence: TGTGCCAGTAGTCCGACGGATCTCCCCCCCCGGGGCCGCAATCAGCCCCAGCATTTT.

The chain combines TRBV6-5 with TRBJ1-2; 12 bases are a match to TRBD1. The CDR3 contains 15 residues. Trimming cost V 6 bases and J 4 bases; bases outside gene matches: 6. Germline V gives CDR1 MNHEY, CDR2 SVGAGI. CDR3 sequence: CASRGQGAYSYGYTF. In DNA, the CDR3 is TGTGCCAGCAGGGGACAGGGGGCTTATAGCTATGGCTACACCTTC.

Only a few counts were recorded for this clone. The V call is TRBV7-8, the J call TRBJ1-2; a weak D match, TRBD1 (5 bases). Looked up from germline, CDR1 is SGHVS and CDR2 is FQNEAQ. This CDR3 comprises 15 residues. V lost 1 base, J lost 8 bases, and 17 bases lay in between. The CDR3 nucleotides are TGTGCCAGCAGCTTAGATATAGGGCAGGGAGGAGGCTACACCTTC. Amino acid sequence: CASSLDIGQGGGYTF. The full variable domain, its missing parts supplied by reference TRBV7-8 and TRBJ1-2, is GAGVSQSPRYKVAKRGQDVALRCDPISGHVSLFWYQQALGQGPEFLTYFQNEAQLDKSGLPSDRFFAERPEGSVSTLKIQRTQQEDSAVYLCASSLDIGQGGGYTFGSGTRLTVV.

J is TRBJ1-1 and V is TRBV28; unclear D gene. Germline V gene data show CDR1 as MDHEN and CDR2 as SYDVKM. The CDR3 contains 13 residues. The V end was cut by 3 bases, the J end by 1 base, with 6 bases between. The CDR3 coding sequence is TGTGCCAGCAGTTTGACCGAGAACACTGAAGCTTTCTTT. It translates to CASSLTENTEAFF.

The chain is built from TRBV4-1 and TRBJ2-1, with 7 bases that match TRBD2. The CDR3 is 18 residues long. CDR1 MGHRA and CDR2 YSYEKL come from the germline V gene. Trimming took 5 bases from V and 0 from J; bases not matched to a gene: 13. The CDR3 spells CASSWGGRRGSSYNEQFF. The CDR3, as DNA: TGCGCCAGCAGCTGGGGAGGTCGGCGGGGGAGCTCCTACAATGAGCAGTTCTTC.

The count of this clone is one. The V and J genes are TRBV11-2 and TRBJ1-6; D is unclear. CDR1 is SGHAT, CDR2 FQNNGV, per germline. Trimming shortened V by 0 bases and J by 10 bases, and 7 bases separated the two germline ends. The CDR3 extends over 13 amino acids. The DNA for the CDR3 is TGTGCCAGCAGCTTAGACCTAAACTCACCCCTCCACTTT. Protein product: CASSLDLNSPLHF.

The V gene is TRBV6-1, the J gene TRBJ2-3, with TRBD2 matching over 7 bases. V shed 0 bases and J 2 bases; nucleotides not matched to a gene: 8. CDR1 MNHNS and CDR2 SASEGT come from the germline V gene. The CDR3 is made up of 17 amino acids. In DNA, the CDR3 is TGTGCCAGCAGTGAAGCGTTTACCGGGGGGTCCACAGATACGCAGTATTTT. It is translated as CASSEAFTGGSTDTQYF.

The rearrangement uses TRBV6-1 and TRBJ1-2; D is possibly TRBD1 (6 bases). With 2 bases removed from V and 7 bases from J, the gap between germline ends came to 11 bases. The CDR3 has 13 residues. Germline CDR1 reads MNHNS; CDR2 reads SASEGT. CDR3 residues: CASSETRDTGYTF. DNA for the CDR3: TGTGCCAGCAGTGAAACCCGGGACACTGGCTACACCTTC.